A single sample is the source of the 9 T cell receptor beta chains below, sequenced in a study of T cells in Graves' hyperthyroidism and ophthalmopathy. What was amplified from RNA transcripts were TCR beta CDR3 regions. First-round RT-PCR with HTBI primers amplified the TCR CDR3 region. One entry per CDR3 protein results from TCRdb running MiXCR on the multiplex PCR reads. The sample lists some 250,000 distinct CDR3 sequences, roughly 15% occurring once. Sequenced: blood. These receptors all come from a middle-aged woman with Graves' hyperthyroidism that later progressed to Graves' ophthalmopathy.

V usage is TRBV12-5 and J usage is TRBJ2-1, with D unclear. V was trimmed by 6 bases and J by 5 bases, leaving 20 bases between them. There are 16 residues in the CDR3. From germline, CDR1 is LGHNT and CDR2 FRNRAP. Written as DNA, the CDR3 is TGTGCTAGTGGGCTACGAAGGTTAGCATGGAACAATGAGCAGTTCTTC. Translating gives CASGLRRLAWNNEQFF.

This clonotype was recorded a few times. V gene TRBV4-1 combines with J gene TRBJ2-2; D not certain. Germline loops: CDR1 MGHRA, CDR2 YSYEKL. V shed 1 base and J shed 3 bases, with 15 bases lying between them. The CDR3 has 17 amino acids. This CDR3 is CASSQGGNRLYTGELFF. The CDR3 bases are TGCGCCAGCAGCCAAGGGGGTAATAGACTTTACACCGGGGAGCTGTTTTTT.

J is TRBJ2-2 and V is TRBV11-3; the D is unclear. From germline, CDR1 is SGHNT and CDR2 YENEEA. V was shortened by 5 bases and J by 7 bases, with 5 bases between the two germline ends. The CDR3 length is 11 residues. This CDR3 is CASSGDGELFF. The CDR3 region has the DNA TGTGCCAGCAGCGGGGACGGGGAGCTGTTTTTT.

The table lists this clonotype with many counts. The rearrangement links TRBV4-1 to TRBJ2-7; TRBD2 matches at 11 bases. V dropped 2 bases and J dropped 7; count of bases not matched to a gene: 7. The CDR3 covers 15 residues. Germline CDR1 and CDR2: MGHRA and YSYEKL. The CDR3 nucleotides read TGCGCCAGCAGCCAACTTCAGGGACTAGCGGTTGAGCAGTACTTC. Protein: CASSQLQGLAVEQYF.

The sample holds many counts of this clonotype. The V and J genes are TRBV6-5 and TRBJ2-3, with TRBD1 matching over 8 bases. After removal of 2 bases from V and 0 bases from J, the junction contained 13 bases not matched to a gene. The CDR3 contains 19 residues. From germline, CDR1 is MNHEY and CDR2 SVGAGI. In nucleotides, the CDR3 is TGTGCCAGCAGTTACCTTAACGGACAGGGACCAGAAAGCACAGATACGCAGTATTTT. This translates into CASSYLNGQGPESTDTQYF.

This clonotype has a count of ten or more. The gene calls are TRBV7-9 and TRBJ1-4, with 8 bases identical to TRBD1. The CDR3 extends over 16 amino acids. After removal of 3 bases from V and 8 bases from J, the junction contained 11 bases not matched to a gene. CDR1 SEHNR and CDR2 FQNEAQ come from the germline V gene (reference sequence). This chain's CDR3 is CASSFGLPGQAEKLFF. In DNA form, the CDR3 reads TGTGCCAGCAGCTTCGGCCTTCCGGGACAGGCGGAAAAACTGTTTTTT.

This clonotype has at least ten counts. The genes are TRBV20-1 and TRBJ2-1; 11 nucleotides agree with TRBD2. Trimming took 6 bases from V and 6 from J; bases not matched to a gene: 7. Germline V gene lookup returns CDR1 DFQATT and CDR2 SNEGSKA (reference sequence). The CDR3 is 14 residues long. In nucleotides, the CDR3 is TGCAGTGCCCTTAGGACTAGCGGGTTCAATGAGCAGTTCTTC. It translates to CSALRTSGFNEQFF.

This sequence joins TRBV19 and TRBJ1-5; TRBD1 matches at 8 bases. The CDR3 consists of 14 residues. Per the germline V gene, CDR1 is LNHDA and CDR2 is SQIVND (reference sequence). The V and J ends lost 10 bases and 5 bases, in that order; junction bases with no gene match: 10. The CDR3 reads CATGQGGSYQPQHF. The CDR3 DNA follows: TGTGCCACCGGACAGGGCGGGTCGTATCAGCCCCAGCATTTT.

In its sample, this clonotype was seen a few times. The rearrangement uses TRBV18 and TRBJ2-1; 9 nucleotides align to TRBD2. Germline V gene data show CDR1 as KGHSH and CDR2 as LQKENI. The trim removed 2 bases at V and 8 bases at J, leaving 1 base unmatched. CDR3 size: 13 residues. Written as DNA, the CDR3 is TGTGCCAGCTCACCAGCGGGGGGGCATGAGCAGTTCTTC. Its protein is CASSPAGGHEQFF.